One sample yielded the 28 T cell receptor beta chains listed below, sequenced in a study of T-cell memory formation after mild COVID-19. MiXCR, run by TCRdb on the 5' RACE reads, gives a single entry per CDR3 protein. Altogether hundreds of thousands of distinct CDR3 sequences are present, more than 20% being singletons, with the ten largest covering under 15%. Sequenced sample: PBMCs or a T cell subset sorted from them (not recorded which). The receptor source for this set is an adult woman who had mild COVID-19 (a few samples of this study predate the infection). Cell type and time point are not known.

This clonotype has more than one count but fewer than ten. The J gene is TRBJ1-2, the V gene TRBV12-3 or TRBV12-4, with unresolved D. The CDR3 is 13 amino acids. V gave up 3 bases and J gave up 4 bases, with 9 bases separating them. The CDR3 nucleotides are TGTGCCAGCAGTTTCGGAGGTTTCTATGGCTACACCTTC. It translates to CASSFGGFYGYTF.

The chain carries TRBV5-5 and TRBJ2-7, with D tentatively TRBD1 (5 bases). This CDR3 has 16 amino acids. Trimming stripped 4 bases from V and 0 bases from J, with 17 bases between. CDR1 and CDR2 (germline): SGHKS, YYEKEE (reference sequence). CDR3 DNA sequence: TGTGCCAGCAGCCCACAGTCCCAGGGAAACTCCTACGAGCAGTACTTC. It yields the protein CASSPQSQGNSYEQYF.

The V gene is TRBV10-3, the J gene TRBJ2-7, with 12 bases aligning to TRBD2. Looked up from germline, CDR1 is ENHRY and CDR2 is SYGVKD. The CDR3 consists of 17 residues. V trimming: 2 bases; J trimming: 0 bases; junction bases outside the gene matches: 5. The CDR3 here is CAISERTSGVSSYEQYF. CDR3 nucleotide sequence: TGTGCCATCAGTGAGAGGACTAGCGGGGTCAGCTCCTACGAGCAGTACTTC.

The rearrangement joins TRBV20-1 to TRBJ2-7; 8 bases line up with TRBD2. CDR3 length equals 12 residues. The trim removed 3 bases at V and 6 bases at J, leaving 4 bases unmatched. From germline, CDR1 is DFQATT and CDR2 SNEGSKA (reference sequence). This chain's CDR3 is CSASGRAGEQYF. Written as DNA, the CDR3 is TGCAGTGCTAGCGGGAGGGCGGGCGAGCAGTACTTC.

The chain joins TRBV5-4 to TRBJ1-2; a possible D gene is TRBD1 (6 bases). V gave up 2 bases and J gave up 3 bases, with 11 bases separating them. Per germline, CDR1 SGHNT and CDR2 YYREEE (reference sequence). The CDR3 is 14 residues long. CDR3 nucleotides: TGTGCCAGCAGCTTCCGGACAGCGGACTATGGCTACACCTTC. Encoded protein: CASSFRTADYGYTF.

Of note for this clonotype: A read error is possible here, since a much larger clone lies one base away. V and J are TRBV7-6 and TRBJ1-1; no firm D call. The germline gives CDR1 SGHVS, CDR2 FNYEAQ. This CDR3 is 13 amino acids long. V lost 1 base and J lost 4, with 7 bases in between. The CDR3 DNA follows: TGTGCCAGCAGCTTAGAAAGGAGCACTGAAGCTTTCTTT. Its protein product is CASSLERSTEAFF.

The V call is TRBV3-1, the J call TRBJ2-7; 8 nucleotides line up with TRBD2. The V and J ends lost 5 bases and 1 base, in that order; junction bases with no gene match: 4. The CDR3 runs 14 residues. Germline CDR1 LGHDT, CDR2 YNNKEL (reference sequence). The CDR3 protein is CASSASGGSYEQYF. As DNA, the CDR3 is TGTGCCAGCAGCGCAAGCGGGGGTTCCTACGAGCAGTACTTC.

This chain joins TRBV6-2 or TRBV6-3 and TRBJ1-1; no clear D gene. The CDR3 has 12 amino acids. CDR1 is MNHEY, CDR2 SVGEGT, per germline. V lost 1 base and J 1 base, leaving 1 base between the germline ends. The CDR3 nucleotides are TGTGCCAGCAGTTACTGGAACACTGAAGCTTTCTTT. Translation: CASSYWNTEAFF.

The chain has TRBV5-1 and TRBJ2-4; D uncertain. V dropped 4 bases and J dropped 8 bases, with 13 bases sitting between them. Per germline, CDR1 SGHRS and CDR2 YFSETQ. This CDR3 is 13 amino acids long. DNA for the CDR3: TGCGCCAGCAGCCTACCTCCCTACGACATTCAGTACTTC. Amino acid sequence: CASSLPPYDIQYF.

The sample holds a few counts of this clonotype. The chain carries TRBV6-1 and TRBJ2-7; 13 nucleotides match TRBD2. The CDR3 totals 15 residues. Germline V lookup: CDR1 MNHNS, CDR2 SASEGT. The V and J ends lost 3 bases and 4 bases, in that order; junction bases with no gene match: 3. CDR3 residues: CASSDETSGGYEQYF. DNA of the CDR3: TGTGCCAGCAGTGATGAGACTAGCGGGGGGTACGAGCAGTACTTC.

The table lists this clonotype with a few counts. This sequence joins TRBV4-3 and TRBJ2-7; D is perhaps TRBD2 (7 bases). Germline CDR1 and CDR2: LGHNA and YSLEER. The CDR3 runs to 15 residues. The V and J ends lost 0 bases and 1 base respectively, with 10 bases between them. The DNA for the CDR3 is TGCGCCAGCAGCCAAGACGGGGGGCCGTCCTACGAGCAGTACTTC. Amino acids: CASSQDGGPSYEQYF.

This clonotype was seen more than once but under ten times. The rearrangement uses TRBV9 and TRBJ2-7; D may be TRBD1 or TRBD2 (5 bases each). The CDR3 is 15 residues long. The germline V gene encodes CDR1 SGDLS and CDR2 YYNGEE. The germline V and J ends were trimmed by 3 bases and 4 bases, with 17 bases remaining between them. This CDR3 is CASSETGTSGYEQYF. The DNA for the CDR3 is TGTGCCAGCAGCGAGACCGGGACGAGCGGTTACGAGCAGTACTTC.

This clonotype was counted a few times. The J gene is TRBJ2-5, the V gene TRBV6-6; D gene uncertain. From germline, CDR1 is MNHNY and CDR2 SVGAGI (reference sequence). The germline V and J ends were trimmed by 0 bases and 4 bases, with 6 bases remaining between them. This CDR3 has 13 amino acids. The CDR3 coding sequence is TGTGCCAGCAGTTACTCAGTGTCAGAGACCCAGTACTTC. This gives the protein CASSYSVSETQYF.

V is TRBV4-1 and J is TRBJ1-5; D might be TRBD1 (5 bases). Germline V gene lookup returns CDR1 MGHRA and CDR2 YSYEKL. With 4 bases removed from V and 4 bases from J, the gap between germline ends came to 14 bases. CDR3 length: 15 residues. CDR3 nucleotide sequence: TGCGCCAGCAGCCCCCGGGAGGGGAAAAATCAGCCCCAGCATTTT. Protein sequence: CASSPREGKNQPQHF.

This rearrangement joins TRBV19 to TRBJ2-7; 12 bases line up with TRBD2. V lost 8 bases, J lost 2 bases, and 10 bases stayed unmatched. Germline V gene sequence: CDR1 LNHDA, CDR2 SQIVND (reference sequence). CDR3 length equals 16 residues. In DNA, the CDR3 is TGTGCCAGTCAATCCGGGACTAGCGGGTCTCCCTACGAGCAGTACTTC. This gives the protein CASQSGTSGSPYEQYF.

This sequence joins TRBV20-1 and TRBJ2-7, with D perhaps TRBD2 (5 bases). The V and J ends lost 4 bases and 0 bases respectively, with 10 bases between them. Germline assignment: CDR1 DFQATT and CDR2 SNEGSKA (reference sequence). This CDR3 region has 13 residues. CDR3 residues: CSANDGNSYEQYF. The CDR3 DNA sequence: TGCAGTGCTAATGACGGGAACTCCTACGAGCAGTACTTC.

This clonotype was counted many times. This chain joins TRBV18 and TRBJ2-2; D call uncertain. Trimming stripped 3 bases from V and 4 bases from J, with 3 bases between. The CDR3 loop spans 12 amino acids. Germline loops: CDR1 KGHSH, CDR2 LQKENI. CDR3: CASSPSTGELFF. CDR3 DNA: TGTGCCAGCTCACCGAGCACCGGGGAGCTGTTTTTT.

This clonotype was seen a few times. The chain recombines TRBV6-4 with TRBJ2-3; maybe TRBD2 (6 bases). V was trimmed by 0 bases and J by 4 bases, leaving 8 bases between them. The CDR3 consists of 14 residues. CDR1 and CDR2 (germline): MRHNA, SNTAGT. The CDR3 region is CASSDSLASDTQYF. CDR3 DNA: TGTGCCAGCAGTGACTCGCTAGCGTCAGATACGCAGTATTTT.

V and J are TRBV20-1 and TRBJ1-2; TRBD1 is a possible D gene (6 bases). This CDR3 spans 12 amino acids. Deletions cut 0 bases from V and 8 bases from J, with 10 bases between. Per the germline V gene, CDR1 is DFQATT and CDR2 is SNEGSKA (reference sequence). CDR3 nucleotide sequence: TGCAGTGCTAGAGACACAGGGTCGGGCTACACCTTC. It is translated as CSARDTGSGYTF.

The chain uses TRBV13 and TRBJ2-4; 7 bases agree with TRBD1. V was clipped by 0 bases and J by 7 bases; unmatched bases: 12. CDR1 PRHDT and CDR2 FYEKMQ come from the germline V gene (reference sequence). This CDR3 spans 17 amino acids. Here the CDR3 DNA reads TGTGCCAGCAGCTTAGGACGAGGGGGCGGGCCCTCGAACATTCAGTACTTC. It is translated as CASSLGRGGGPSNIQYF.

This clonotype has more than one count but fewer than ten. The J gene is TRBJ2-1, the V gene TRBV29-1, with D perhaps matching TRBD2 (6 bases). The V gene's germline CDR1 is SQVTM and CDR2 ANQGSEA. With 7 bases removed from V and 0 bases from J, the gap between germline ends came to 19 bases. This CDR3 contains 16 residues. CDR3 in amino acids: CSDKGIADSSYNEQFF. The CDR3 region has the DNA TGCAGCGACAAGGGGATAGCGGATAGCTCCTACAATGAGCAGTTCTTC.

V is TRBV7-6 and J is TRBJ2-1; 7 bases fit TRBD1. Losses at the gene ends were 2 bases for V and 5 bases for J; bases not matched to a gene: 6. This CDR3 is 15 amino acids long. Germline CDR1 SGHVS, CDR2 FNYEAQ. The CDR3 sequence: CASSLTRQGNNEQFF. In nucleotides, the CDR3 is TGTGCCAGCAGCTTAACAAGACAGGGAAACAATGAGCAGTTCTTC.

This clonotype has only a few counts. This chain connects TRBV29-1 to TRBJ2-3; 10 bases agree with TRBD2. The CDR3 contains 13 residues. V was clipped by 6 bases and J by 6 bases; unmatched bases: 6. Germline-derived CDR1 and CDR2 are SQVTM and ANQGSEA. The CDR3 region is CSVIAGGGDTQYF. The CDR3 DNA reads as TGCAGCGTCATAGCGGGAGGCGGCGATACGCAGTATTTT.

Only a few counts were recorded for this clonotype. The rearrangement links TRBV7-2 to TRBJ1-4; TRBD1 aligns across 9 bases. CDR3 length equals 15 residues. Looked up from germline, CDR1 is SGHTA and CDR2 is FQGNSA. V was clipped by 5 bases and J by 7 bases; unmatched bases: 8. CDR3 in amino acids: CASSKNRGRGEKLFF. The DNA of the CDR3 is TGTGCCAGCAGCAAGAACAGGGGGCGAGGTGAAAAACTGTTTTTT.

CDR3 sequence reads: CASSSGRGRSQYF. The CDR3 DNA is TGTGCCAGCAGCTCGGGCAGGGGGCGGTCCCAGTACTTC. The gene calls are TRBV5-6 and TRBJ2-7, with 8 bases aligning to TRBD1. Germline CDR1 is SGHDT and CDR2 is YYEEEE. The CDR3 is 13 residues long. The junction had 9 bases not matched to a gene; V was cut back by 3 bases and J by 10 bases.

CDR3 residues: CAWTYSQTEAFF. CDR3 nucleotide sequence: TGTGCCTGGACGTACAGTCAGACTGAAGCTTTCTTT. The gene calls are TRBV30 and TRBJ1-1; D uncertain. CDR1 and CDR2 from the germline V gene are GTSNPN and SVGIG (reference sequence). Trimming shortened V by 4 bases and J by 5 bases, and 11 bases separated the two germline ends. This CDR3 comprises 12 residues.

The V and J genes are TRBV20-1 and TRBJ2-5; no clear D. Germline V gene sequence: CDR1 DFQATT, CDR2 SNEGSKA (reference sequence). V gave up 0 bases and J gave up 9 bases, with 29 bases separating them. The CDR3 sequence is 18 residues long. In DNA form, the CDR3 reads TGCAGTGCTAGAGAGAGTTACCTTCGGACGGCTAGTCTAAGAGCCCAGTACTTC. Translated, it gives CSARESYLRTASLRAQYF.

The rearrangement links TRBV24-1 to TRBJ1-5; 7 nucleotides align to TRBD1. The V segment lost 9 bases and the J segment 4 bases; nucleotides outside the gene matches: 8. This CDR3 has 14 residues. Germline loops: CDR1 KGHDR, CDR2 SFDVKD. For the CDR3, the DNA is TGTGCCACCGTGACCCACAGGGGTAATCAGCCCCAGCATTTT. Translated, it gives CATVTHRGNQPQHF.